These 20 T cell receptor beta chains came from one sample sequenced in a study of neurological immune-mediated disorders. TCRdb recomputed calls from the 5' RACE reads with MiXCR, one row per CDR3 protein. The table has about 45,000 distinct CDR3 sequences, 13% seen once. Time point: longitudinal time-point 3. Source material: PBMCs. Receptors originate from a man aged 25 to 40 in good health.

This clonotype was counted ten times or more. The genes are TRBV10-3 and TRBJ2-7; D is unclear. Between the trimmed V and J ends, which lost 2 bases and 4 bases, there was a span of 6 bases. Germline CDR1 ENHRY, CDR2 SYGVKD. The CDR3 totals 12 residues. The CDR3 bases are TGTGCCATCAGTGAGCAAGGGTACGAGCAGTACTTC. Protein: CAISEQGYEQYF.

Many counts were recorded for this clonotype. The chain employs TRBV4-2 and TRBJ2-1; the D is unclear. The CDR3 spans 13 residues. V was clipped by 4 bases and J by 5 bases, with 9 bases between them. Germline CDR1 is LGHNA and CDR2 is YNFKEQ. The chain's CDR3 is CASSLTNNNEQFF. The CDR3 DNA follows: TGTGCCAGCAGCCTCACTAACAACAATGAGCAGTTCTTC.

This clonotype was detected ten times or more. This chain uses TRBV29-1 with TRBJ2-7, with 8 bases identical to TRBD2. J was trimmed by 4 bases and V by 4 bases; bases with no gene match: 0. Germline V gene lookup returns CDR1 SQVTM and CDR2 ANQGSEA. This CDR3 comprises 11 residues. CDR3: CSVGLAYEQYF. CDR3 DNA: TGCAGCGTTGGACTAGCGTACGAGCAGTACTTC.

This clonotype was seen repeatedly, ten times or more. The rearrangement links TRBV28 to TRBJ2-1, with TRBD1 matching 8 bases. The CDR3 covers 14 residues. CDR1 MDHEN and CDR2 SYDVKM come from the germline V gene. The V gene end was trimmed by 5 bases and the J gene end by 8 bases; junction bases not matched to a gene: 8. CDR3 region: CASSLTARGHEQFF. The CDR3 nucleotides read TGTGCCAGCAGTCTTACGGCCAGGGGGCATGAGCAGTTCTTC.

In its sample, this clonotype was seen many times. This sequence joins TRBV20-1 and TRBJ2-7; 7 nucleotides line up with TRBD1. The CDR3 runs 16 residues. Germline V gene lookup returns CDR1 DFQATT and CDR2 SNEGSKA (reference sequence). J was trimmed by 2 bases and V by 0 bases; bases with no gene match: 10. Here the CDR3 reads CSAREKQGNRAYEQYF. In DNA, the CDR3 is TGCAGTGCTAGAGAAAAACAGGGGAATAGGGCCTACGAGCAGTACTTC.

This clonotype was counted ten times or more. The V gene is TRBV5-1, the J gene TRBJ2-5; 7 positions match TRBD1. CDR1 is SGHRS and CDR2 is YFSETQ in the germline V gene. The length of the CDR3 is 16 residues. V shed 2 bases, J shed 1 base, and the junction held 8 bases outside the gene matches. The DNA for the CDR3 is TGCGCCAGCAGCTTTCCCCTCGGGACAGCCCAAGAGACCCAGTACTTC. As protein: CASSFPLGTAQETQYF.

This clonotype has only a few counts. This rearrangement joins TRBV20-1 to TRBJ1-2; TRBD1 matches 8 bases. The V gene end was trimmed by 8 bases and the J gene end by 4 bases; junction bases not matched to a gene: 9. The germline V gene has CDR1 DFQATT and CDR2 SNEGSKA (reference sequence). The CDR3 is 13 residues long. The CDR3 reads CSSWRTGTYGYTF. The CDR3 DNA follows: TGCAGTTCTTGGAGGACAGGGACCTATGGCTACACCTTC.

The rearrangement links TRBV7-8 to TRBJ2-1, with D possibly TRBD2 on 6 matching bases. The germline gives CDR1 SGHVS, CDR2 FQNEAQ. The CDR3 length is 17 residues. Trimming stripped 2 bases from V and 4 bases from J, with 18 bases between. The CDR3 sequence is CASSLLLTRRIYNEQFF. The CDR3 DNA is TGTGCCAGCAGCTTACTTCTGACTAGAAGGATTTACAATGAGCAGTTCTTC.

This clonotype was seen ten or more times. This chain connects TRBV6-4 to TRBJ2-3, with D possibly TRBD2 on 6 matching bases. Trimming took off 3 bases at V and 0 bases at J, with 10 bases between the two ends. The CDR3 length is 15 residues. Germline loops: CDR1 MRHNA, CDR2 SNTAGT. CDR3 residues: CASSESGGSTDTQYF. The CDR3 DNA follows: TGTGCCAGCAGTGAGTCCGGAGGGAGCACAGATACGCAGTATTTT.

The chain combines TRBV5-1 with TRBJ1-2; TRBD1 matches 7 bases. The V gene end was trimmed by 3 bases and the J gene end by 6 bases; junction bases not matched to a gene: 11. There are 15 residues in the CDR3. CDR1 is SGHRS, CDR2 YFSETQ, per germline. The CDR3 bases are TGCGCCAGCAGCTCTAAGGACAGGCCCGAAAATGGCTACACCTTC. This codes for CASSSKDRPENGYTF.

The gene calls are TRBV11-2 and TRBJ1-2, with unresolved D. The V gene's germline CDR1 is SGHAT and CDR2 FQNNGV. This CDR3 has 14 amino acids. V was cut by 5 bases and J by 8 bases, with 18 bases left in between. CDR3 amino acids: CASSLAIRTEGYTF. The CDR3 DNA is TGTGCCAGCAGCCTTGCTATCCGGACTGAAGGCTACACCTTC.

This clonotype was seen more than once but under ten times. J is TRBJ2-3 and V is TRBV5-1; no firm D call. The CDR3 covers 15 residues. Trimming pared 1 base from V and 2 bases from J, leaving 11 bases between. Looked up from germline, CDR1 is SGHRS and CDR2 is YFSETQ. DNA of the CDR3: TGCGCCAGCAGCTTGAGTCCGGCGAACACAGATACGCAGTATTTT. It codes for CASSLSPANTDTQYF.

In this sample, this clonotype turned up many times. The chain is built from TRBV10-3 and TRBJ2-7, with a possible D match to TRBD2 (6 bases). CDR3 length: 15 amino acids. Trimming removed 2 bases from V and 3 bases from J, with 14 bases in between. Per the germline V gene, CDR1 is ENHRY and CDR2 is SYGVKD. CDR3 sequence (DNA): TGTGCCATCAGTGAGCCGGGACTCGGGGGCTACGAGCAGTACTTC. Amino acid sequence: CAISEPGLGGYEQYF.

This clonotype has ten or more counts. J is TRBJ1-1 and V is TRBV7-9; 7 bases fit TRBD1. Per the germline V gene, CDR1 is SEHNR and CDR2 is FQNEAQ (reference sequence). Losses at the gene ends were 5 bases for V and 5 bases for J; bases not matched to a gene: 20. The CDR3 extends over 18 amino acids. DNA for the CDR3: TGTGCCAGCAGCAAAACCCCCACCCCCGACAGGGAGGATACTGAAGCTTTCTTT. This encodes CASSKTPTPDREDTEAFF.

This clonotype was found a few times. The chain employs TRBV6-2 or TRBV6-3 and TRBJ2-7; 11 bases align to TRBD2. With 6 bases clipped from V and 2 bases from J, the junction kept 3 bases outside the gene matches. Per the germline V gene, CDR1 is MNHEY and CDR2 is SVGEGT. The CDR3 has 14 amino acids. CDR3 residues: CASRGLAETYEQYF. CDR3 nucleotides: TGTGCCAGCAGGGGACTAGCGGAGACCTACGAGCAGTACTTC.

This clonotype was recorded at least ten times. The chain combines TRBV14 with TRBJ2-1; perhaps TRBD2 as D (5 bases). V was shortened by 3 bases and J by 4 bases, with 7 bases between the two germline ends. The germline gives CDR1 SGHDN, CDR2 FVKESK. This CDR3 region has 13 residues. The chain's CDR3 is CASSQDFYNEQFF. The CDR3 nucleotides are TGTGCCAGCAGCCAGGACTTTTACAATGAGCAGTTCTTC.

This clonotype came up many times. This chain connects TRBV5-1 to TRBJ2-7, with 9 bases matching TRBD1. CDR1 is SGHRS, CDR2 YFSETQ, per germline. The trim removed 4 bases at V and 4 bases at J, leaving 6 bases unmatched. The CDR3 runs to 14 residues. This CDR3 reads CASSLQGAWYEQYF. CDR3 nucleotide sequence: TGCGCCAGCAGCCTACAGGGGGCTTGGTACGAGCAGTACTTC.

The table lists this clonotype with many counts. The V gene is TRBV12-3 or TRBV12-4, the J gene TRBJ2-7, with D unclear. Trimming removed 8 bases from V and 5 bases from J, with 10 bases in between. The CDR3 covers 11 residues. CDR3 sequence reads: CASGLWDEQYF. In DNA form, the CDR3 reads TGTGCCAGCGGCCTATGGGACGAGCAGTACTTC.

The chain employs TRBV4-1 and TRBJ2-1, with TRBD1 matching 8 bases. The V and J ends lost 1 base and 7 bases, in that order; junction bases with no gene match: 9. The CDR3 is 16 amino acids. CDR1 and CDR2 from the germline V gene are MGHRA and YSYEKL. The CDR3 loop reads CASSQVVRTGTNEQFF. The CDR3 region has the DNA TGCGCCAGCAGCCAAGTAGTTAGGACAGGGACGAATGAGCAGTTCTTC.

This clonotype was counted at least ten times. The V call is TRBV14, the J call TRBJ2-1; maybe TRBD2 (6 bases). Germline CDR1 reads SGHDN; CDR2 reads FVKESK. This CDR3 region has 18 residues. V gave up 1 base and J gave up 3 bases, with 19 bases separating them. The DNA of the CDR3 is TGTGCCAGCAGCCAAGCGATTTCGGCGGGAACGCGCTACAATGAGCAGTTCTTC. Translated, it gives CASSQAISAGTRYNEQFF.